This TCR beta chain emerged from a study of regulatory T cells in long-lasting Graves disease. This clonotype was detected ten times or more. Its cognate antigen is unknown. Indicated time point: persistent/refractory GD, antithyroid drugs over 5 years with positive TRAb. RNA isolated from PBMCs was used to make the TCR library. Diagnosing Graves' disease relied on the American Thyroid Association guidelines. Study-wide findings and caveats: There was favoring of TRBV28, TRBJ1-2 and TRBJ2-5 in persistent disease. Newly diagnosed Graves' patients had higher TCR diversity than persistent ones. Exclusively peripheral blood, rather than thyroid tissue, was studied.

Germline V lookup: CDR1 MDHEN, CDR2 SYDVKM. With 6 bases removed from V and 0 bases from J, the gap between germline ends came to 12 bases. The CDR3 has 14 amino acids. iRepertoire HTBI primers and Arm-PCR of CDR3 regions built TCR beta libraries. One entry per CDR3 protein results from TCRdb running MiXCR on the multiplex PCR reads. The sample lists roughly 470,000 distinct CDR3 sequences, around 20% occurring once. The V gene is TRBV28, the J gene TRBJ2-7; D possibly corresponds to TRBD2 (6 bases). This TCR was sampled from a female donor with Graves disease. The sample was peripheral blood mononuclear cells (PBMCs), taken when the disease was refractory, from a patient treated with antithyroid drugs. The CDR3 DNA is TGTGCCAGCAGCCTCCGGGACTCCTCCTACGAGCAGTACTTC. This gives the protein CASSLRDSSYEQYF. Full variable domain (missing parts from reference TRBV28 and TRBJ2-7): DVKVTQSSRYLVKRTGEKVFLECVQDMDHENMFWYRQDPGLGLRLIYFSYDVKMKEKGDIPEGYSVSREKKERFSLILESASTNQTSMYLCASSLRDSSYEQYFGPGTRLTVT.